These 5 T cell receptor beta chains originate from one sample sequenced in a study of cytotoxic CD8 clonotypes in ibrutinib-treated CLL. Sequenced by immunoSEQ multiplex PCR; TCRdb stores in-frame clones only, minus some. The top ten clones hold about a sixth of a sample with about 16,000 clones, about 65% of them seen once. This sample comprised PBMCs, obtained before ibrutinib treatment. These receptors all stem from a human donor with chronic lymphocytic leukemia.

This clone showed up just once. The chain recombines TRBV6-5 with TRBJ2-6; the D gene could be TRBD1 or TRBD2 (6 bases each). Germline lookup yields CDR1 MNHEY and CDR2 SVGAGI. The CDR3 consists of 16 residues. Trimming pared 2 bases from V and 2 bases from J, leaving 10 bases between. CDR3: CASSYLGGPGANVLTF. CDR3 in DNA: TGTGCCAGCAGTTACCTCGGGGGCCCTGGGGCCAACGTCCTGACTTTC.

This clone was seen just once. The rearrangement links TRBV25-1 to TRBJ1-2; D is possibly TRBD1 (6 bases). The ends were cut back, 5 bases at V and 8 bases at J, with 15 bases in the middle. This CDR3 contains 13 residues. Germline lookup yields CDR1 MGHDK and CDR2 SYGVNS. In nucleotides, the CDR3 is TGTGCCAGCAGTCAGGGACAAGGCTGGGGCTACACCTTC. Amino acids: CASSQGQGWGYTF.

This chain joins TRBV28 and TRBJ1-2; 9 nucleotides align to TRBD1. The V segment lost 5 bases and the J segment 2 bases; nucleotides outside the gene matches: 3. CDR1 is MDHEN, CDR2 SYDVKM, per germline. This CDR3 spans 14 amino acids. CDR3 in DNA: TGTGCCAGCAGTCCGGACAGGGGAAACTATGGCTACACCTTC. This gives the protein CASSPDRGNYGYTF.

This clone has only one observation. V usage is TRBV7-6 and J usage is TRBJ2-1; 8 nucleotides align to TRBD1. Germline V gene sequence: CDR1 SGHVS, CDR2 FNYEAQ. V lost 4 bases to trimming and J lost 7 bases; unmatched junction nucleotides: 9. The CDR3 contains 15 residues. The CDR3 here is CASSYEDRVSNEQFF. The CDR3 nucleotides are TGTGCCAGCAGCTACGAGGACAGGGTATCAAATGAGCAGTTCTTC.

The sample holds one count of this clone. The chain uses TRBV4-2 and TRBJ1-1; D remains ambiguous. The CDR3 consists of 14 residues. Germline values: CDR1 LGHNA, CDR2 YNFKEQ. Trimming cost V 7 bases and J 3 bases, with 15 bases left between them. The CDR3 reads CASTPRMADTEAFF. For the CDR3, the DNA is TGTGCCAGCACGCCTCGGATGGCAGACACTGAAGCTTTCTTT.